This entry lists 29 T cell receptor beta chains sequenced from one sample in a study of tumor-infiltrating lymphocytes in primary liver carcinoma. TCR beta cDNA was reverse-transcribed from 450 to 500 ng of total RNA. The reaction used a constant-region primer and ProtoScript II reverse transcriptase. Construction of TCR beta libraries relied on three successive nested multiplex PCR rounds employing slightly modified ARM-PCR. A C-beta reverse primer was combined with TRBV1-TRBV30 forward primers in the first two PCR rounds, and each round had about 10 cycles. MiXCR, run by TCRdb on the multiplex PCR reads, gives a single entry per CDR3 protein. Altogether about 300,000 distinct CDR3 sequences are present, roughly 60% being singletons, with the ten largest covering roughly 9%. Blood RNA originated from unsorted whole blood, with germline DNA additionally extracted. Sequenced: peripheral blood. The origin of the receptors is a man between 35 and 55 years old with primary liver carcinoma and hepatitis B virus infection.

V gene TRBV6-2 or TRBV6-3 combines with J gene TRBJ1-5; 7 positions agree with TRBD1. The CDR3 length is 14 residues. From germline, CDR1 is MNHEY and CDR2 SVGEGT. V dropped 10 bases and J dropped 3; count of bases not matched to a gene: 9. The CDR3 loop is CATADRVNNQPQHF. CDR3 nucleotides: TGTGCCACCGCCGACAGGGTGAACAATCAGCCCCAGCATTTT.

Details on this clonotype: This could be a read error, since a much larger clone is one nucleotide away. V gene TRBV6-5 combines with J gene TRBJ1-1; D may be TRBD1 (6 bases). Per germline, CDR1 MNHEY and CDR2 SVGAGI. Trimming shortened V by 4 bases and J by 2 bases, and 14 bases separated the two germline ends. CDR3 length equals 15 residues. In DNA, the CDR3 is TGTGCCAGCAGTTGGGGGCTCGCACCTAACACTGAAGCTTTCTTT. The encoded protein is CASSWGLAPNTEAFF.

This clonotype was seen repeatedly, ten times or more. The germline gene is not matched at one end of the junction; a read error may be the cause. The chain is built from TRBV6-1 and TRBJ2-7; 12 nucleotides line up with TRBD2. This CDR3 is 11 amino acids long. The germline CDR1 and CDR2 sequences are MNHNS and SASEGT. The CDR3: CASSGWTSGIF. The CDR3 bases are TGTGCCAGCAGTGGGTGGACTAGCGGGATCTTC.

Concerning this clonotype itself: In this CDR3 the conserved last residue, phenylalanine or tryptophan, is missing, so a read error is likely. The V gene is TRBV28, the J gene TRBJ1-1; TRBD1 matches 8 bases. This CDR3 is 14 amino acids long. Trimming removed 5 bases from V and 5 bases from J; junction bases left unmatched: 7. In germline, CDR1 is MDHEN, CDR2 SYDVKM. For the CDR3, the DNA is TGTGCCAGCAGTCGTTCAGGGGGCTATACTGAAGCTTTCGTT. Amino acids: CASSRSGGYTEAFV.

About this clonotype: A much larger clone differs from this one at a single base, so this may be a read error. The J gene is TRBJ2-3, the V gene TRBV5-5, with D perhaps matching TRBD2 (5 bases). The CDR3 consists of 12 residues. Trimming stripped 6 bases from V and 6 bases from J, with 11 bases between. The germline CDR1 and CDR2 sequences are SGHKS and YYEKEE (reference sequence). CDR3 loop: CASNPRGDTQYF. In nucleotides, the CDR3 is TGTGCCAGCAACCCCCGGGGTGATACGCAGTATTTT.

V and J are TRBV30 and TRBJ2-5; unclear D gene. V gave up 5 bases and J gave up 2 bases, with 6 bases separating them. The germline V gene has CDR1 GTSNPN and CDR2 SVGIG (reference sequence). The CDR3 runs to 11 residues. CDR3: CAWADQETQYF. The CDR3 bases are TGTGCCTGGGCGGATCAAGAGACCCAGTACTTC.

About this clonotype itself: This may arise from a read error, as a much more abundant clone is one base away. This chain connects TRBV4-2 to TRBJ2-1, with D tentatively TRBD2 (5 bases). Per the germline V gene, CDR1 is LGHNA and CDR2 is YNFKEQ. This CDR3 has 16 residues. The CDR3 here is CASSQEPLTDYIEQFF. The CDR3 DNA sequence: TGTGCCAGCAGCCAAGAGCCACTAACAGACTACATTGAGCAGTTCTTC.

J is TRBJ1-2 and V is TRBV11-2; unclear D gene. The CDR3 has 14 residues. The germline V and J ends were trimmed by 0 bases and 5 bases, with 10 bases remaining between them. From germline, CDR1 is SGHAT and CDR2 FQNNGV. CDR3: CASSLDRAAYGYTF. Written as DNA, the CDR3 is TGTGCCAGCAGCTTAGATCGGGCAGCTTATGGCTACACCTTC.

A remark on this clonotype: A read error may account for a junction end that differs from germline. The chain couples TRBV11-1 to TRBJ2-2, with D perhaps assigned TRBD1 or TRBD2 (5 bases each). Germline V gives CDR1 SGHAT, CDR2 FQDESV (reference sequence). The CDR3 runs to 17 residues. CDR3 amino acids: CASSQGREGVSTGELFF. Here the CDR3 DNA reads TGTGCCAGCAGCCAGGGACGAGAGGGAGTCAGCACCGGGGAACTGTTTTTT.

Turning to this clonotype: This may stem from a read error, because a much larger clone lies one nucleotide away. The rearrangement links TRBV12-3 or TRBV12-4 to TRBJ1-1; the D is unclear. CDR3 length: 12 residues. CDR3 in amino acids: CAISFGSPEAFF. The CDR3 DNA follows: TGTGCCATCAGTTTTGGATCTCCTGAAGCTTTCTTT.

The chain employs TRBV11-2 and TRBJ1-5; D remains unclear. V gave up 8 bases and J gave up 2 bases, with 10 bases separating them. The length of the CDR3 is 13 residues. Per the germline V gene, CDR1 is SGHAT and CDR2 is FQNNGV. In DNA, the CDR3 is TGTGCCAGCGGATCGGGTCGCAATCAGCCCCAGCATTTT. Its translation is CASGSGRNQPQHF.

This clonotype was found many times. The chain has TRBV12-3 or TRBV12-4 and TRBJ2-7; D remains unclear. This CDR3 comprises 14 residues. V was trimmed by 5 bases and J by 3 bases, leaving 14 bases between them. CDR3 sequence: CASSPQWDLYEQYF. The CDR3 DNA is TGTGCCAGCAGTCCTCAGTGGGATCTCTACGAGCAGTACTTC.

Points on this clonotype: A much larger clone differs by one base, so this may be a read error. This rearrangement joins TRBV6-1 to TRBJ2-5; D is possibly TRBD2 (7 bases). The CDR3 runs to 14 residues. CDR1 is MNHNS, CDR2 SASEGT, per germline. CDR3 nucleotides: TGTGCCAGCGGCCCGGGGGGCGGGTGGGAGATCCAGTACTTC. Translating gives CASGPGGGWEIQYF.

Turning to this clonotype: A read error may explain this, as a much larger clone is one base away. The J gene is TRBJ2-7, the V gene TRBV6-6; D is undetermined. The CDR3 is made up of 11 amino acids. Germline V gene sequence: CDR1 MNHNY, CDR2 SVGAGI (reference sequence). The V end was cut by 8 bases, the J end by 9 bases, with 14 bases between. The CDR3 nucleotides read TGTGCCAGCTCTCCTTTAGAGGTGCAGTACTTC. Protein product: CASSPLEVQYF.

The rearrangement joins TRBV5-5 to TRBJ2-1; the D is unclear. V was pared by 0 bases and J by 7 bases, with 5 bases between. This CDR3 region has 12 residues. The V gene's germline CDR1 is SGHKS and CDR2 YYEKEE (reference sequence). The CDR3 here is CASSLEDNEQFF. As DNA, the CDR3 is TGTGCCAGCAGCTTGGAGGATAATGAGCAGTTCTTC.

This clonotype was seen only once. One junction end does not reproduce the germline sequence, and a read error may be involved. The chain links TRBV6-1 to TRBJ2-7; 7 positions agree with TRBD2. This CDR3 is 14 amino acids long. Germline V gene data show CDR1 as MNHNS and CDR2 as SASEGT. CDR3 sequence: CTSSTSGRAHEQYF. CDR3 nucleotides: TGTACCAGCAGCACTAGTGGGAGGGCCCACGAGCAGTACTTC.

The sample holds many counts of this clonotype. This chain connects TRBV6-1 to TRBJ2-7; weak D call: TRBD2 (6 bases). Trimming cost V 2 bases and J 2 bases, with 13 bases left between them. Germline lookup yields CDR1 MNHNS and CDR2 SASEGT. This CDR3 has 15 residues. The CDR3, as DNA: TGTGCCAGCAGTGAAAACGTCGGGGGTACCTACGAGCAGTACTTC. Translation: CASSENVGGTYEQYF.

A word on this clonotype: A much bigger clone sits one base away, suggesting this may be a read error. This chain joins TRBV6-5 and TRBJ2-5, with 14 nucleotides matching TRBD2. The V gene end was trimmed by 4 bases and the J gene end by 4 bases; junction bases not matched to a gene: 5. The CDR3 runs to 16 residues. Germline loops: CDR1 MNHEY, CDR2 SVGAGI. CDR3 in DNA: TGTGCCAGCAGTTGGGGACTAGCGGGAGAAGTAGAGACCCAGTACTTC. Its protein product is CASSWGLAGEVETQYF.

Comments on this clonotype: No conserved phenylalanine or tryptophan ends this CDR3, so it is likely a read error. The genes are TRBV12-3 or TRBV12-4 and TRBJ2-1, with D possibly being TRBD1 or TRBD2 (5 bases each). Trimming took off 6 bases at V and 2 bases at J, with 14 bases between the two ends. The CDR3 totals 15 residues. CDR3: CASRLQEATYNEQFL. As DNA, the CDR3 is TGTGCCAGCAGGCTACAGGAGGCCACCTACAATGAGCAGTTCCTC.

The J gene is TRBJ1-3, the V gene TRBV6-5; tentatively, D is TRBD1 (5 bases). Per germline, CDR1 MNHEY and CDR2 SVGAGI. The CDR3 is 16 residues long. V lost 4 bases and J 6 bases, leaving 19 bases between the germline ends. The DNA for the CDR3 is TGTGCCAGCAGTTCCGACATGCCAGGGATTACAAACACCATATATTTT. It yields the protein CASSSDMPGITNTIYF.

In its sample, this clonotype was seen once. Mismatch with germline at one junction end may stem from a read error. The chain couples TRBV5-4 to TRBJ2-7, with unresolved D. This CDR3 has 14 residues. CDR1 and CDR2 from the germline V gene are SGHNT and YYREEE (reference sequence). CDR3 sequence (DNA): TGTGTCAGCAGCCTGGACGCCGGATCCTATGAGCAGTACTTC. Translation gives CVSSLDAGSYEQYF.

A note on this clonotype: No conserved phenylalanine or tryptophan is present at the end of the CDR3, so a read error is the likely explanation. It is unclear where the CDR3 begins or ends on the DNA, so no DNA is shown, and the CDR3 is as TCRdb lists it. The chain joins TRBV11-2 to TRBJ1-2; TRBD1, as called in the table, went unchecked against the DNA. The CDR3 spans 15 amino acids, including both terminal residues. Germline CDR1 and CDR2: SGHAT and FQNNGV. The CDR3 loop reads CASSLRAGGILWLHL.

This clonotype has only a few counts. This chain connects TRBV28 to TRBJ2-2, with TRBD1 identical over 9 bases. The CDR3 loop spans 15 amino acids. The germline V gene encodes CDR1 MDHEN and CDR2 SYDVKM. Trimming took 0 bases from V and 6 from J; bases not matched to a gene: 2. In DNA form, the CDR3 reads TGTGCCAGCAGTTTATGGACAGGGGGGTCCGGGGAGCTGTTTTTT. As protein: CASSLWTGGSGELFF.

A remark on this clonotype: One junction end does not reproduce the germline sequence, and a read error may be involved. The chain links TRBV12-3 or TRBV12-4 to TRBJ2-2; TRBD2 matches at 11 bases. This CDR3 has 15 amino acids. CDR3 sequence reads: CAGSLAGGITGELFF. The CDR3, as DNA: TGTGCCGGCAGTTTAGCGGGAGGGATCACCGGGGAGCTGTTTTTT.

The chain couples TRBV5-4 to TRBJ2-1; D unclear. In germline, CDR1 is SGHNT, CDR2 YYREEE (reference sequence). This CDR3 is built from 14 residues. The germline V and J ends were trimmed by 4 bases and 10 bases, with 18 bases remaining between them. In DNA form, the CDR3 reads TGTGCCAGCAGCCAGGTCGCGCCCTACGGGGAGCAGTTCTTC. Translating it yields CASSQVAPYGEQFF.

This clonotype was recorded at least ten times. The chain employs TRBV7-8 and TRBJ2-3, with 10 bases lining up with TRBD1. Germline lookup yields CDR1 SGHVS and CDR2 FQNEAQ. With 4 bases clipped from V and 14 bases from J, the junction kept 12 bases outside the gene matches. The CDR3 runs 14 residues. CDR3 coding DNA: TGTGCCAGCAGCTCCAAGTCACCGGGACAGGGGATGTATTTT. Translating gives CASSSKSPGQGMYF.

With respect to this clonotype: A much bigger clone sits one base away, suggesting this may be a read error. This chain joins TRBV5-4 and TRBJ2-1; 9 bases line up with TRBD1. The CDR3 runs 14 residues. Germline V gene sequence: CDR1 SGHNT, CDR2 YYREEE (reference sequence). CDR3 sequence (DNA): TGTACCAGCAGCTTGGCCGCGGGACAGGGCGGGCAGTTCTTC. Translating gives CTSSLAAGQGGQFF.

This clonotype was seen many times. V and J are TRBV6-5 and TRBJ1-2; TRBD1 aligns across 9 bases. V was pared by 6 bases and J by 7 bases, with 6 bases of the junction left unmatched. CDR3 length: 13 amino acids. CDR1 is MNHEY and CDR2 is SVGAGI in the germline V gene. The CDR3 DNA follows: TGTGCCAGCAGCCTCCGGGACAGGGCTGGCTACACCTTC. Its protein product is CASSLRDRAGYTF.

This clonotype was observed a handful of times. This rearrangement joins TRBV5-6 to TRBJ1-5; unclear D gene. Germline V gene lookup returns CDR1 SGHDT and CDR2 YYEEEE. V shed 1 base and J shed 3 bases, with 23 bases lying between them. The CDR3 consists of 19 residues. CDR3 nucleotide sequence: TGTGCCAGCAGCTTGAGTAAGCCACGGATGGGATTTAACAATCAGCCCCAGCATTTT. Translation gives CASSLSKPRMGFNNQPQHF.